The 5 T cell receptor beta chains below come from one sample, sequenced in a study of shared clonotypes between healthy human individuals. TCRdb keeps only in-frame clones here, not all; method: immunoSEQ multiplex PCR. Of some 1 million clones listed, about three quarters were seen once; the top ten hold 1.4% to 1.5%. Sequencing input: memory CD4+ T cells sorted from blood. Subset specified: CD45RA-negative fraction. These receptor sequences come from a man aged 18 to 35 in good health.

V usage is TRBV5-1 and J usage is TRBJ1-2; D is ambiguous. Trimming left V 4 bases short and J 4 bases short, with 14 bases between. The CDR3 is 14 residues long. Germline lookup yields CDR1 SGHRS and CDR2 YFSETQ. The DNA of the CDR3 is TGCGCCAGCAGCGCAAATTTCAACAGCTATGGCTACACCTTC. Amino acids: CASSANFNSYGYTF.

The chain joins TRBV30 to TRBJ2-2; D not resolved. Germline V gene sequence: CDR1 GTSNPN, CDR2 SVGIG (reference sequence). The CDR3 has 15 residues. Trimming stripped 3 bases from V and 8 bases from J, with 19 bases between. Here the CDR3 reads CAWRLPEGYWGELFF. As DNA, the CDR3 is TGTGCCTGGAGGCTACCAGAAGGGTATTGGGGGGAGCTGTTTTTT.

With respect to this clone: A much larger clone differs by one base, so this may be a read error. This rearrangement joins TRBV7-2 to TRBJ2-2; the match to TRBD2 covers 10 bases. Losses at the gene ends were 4 bases for V and 2 bases for J; bases not matched to a gene: 1. In germline, CDR1 is SGHTA, CDR2 FQGNSA. The CDR3 loop spans 15 amino acids. In nucleotides, the CDR3 is TGTGCCAGCAGCTGGACTAGCGGTAACACCGGGGAGCTGTTTTTT. Protein sequence: CASSWTSGNTGELFF.

The rearrangement uses TRBV11-2 and TRBJ1-2; 9 positions match TRBD1. From germline, CDR1 is SGHAT and CDR2 FQNNGV. Losses at the gene ends were 5 bases for V and 6 bases for J; bases not matched to a gene: 7. The CDR3 contains 14 residues. In nucleotides, the CDR3 is TGTGCCAGCAGCCCGCCGGGACAGGGACATGGCTACACCTTC. Protein: CASSPPGQGHGYTF.

This sequence joins TRBV5-8 and TRBJ1-2, with a weak D call TRBD1 (5 bases). Per the germline V gene, CDR1 is SGHTS and CDR2 is YDEGEE. V dropped 0 bases and J dropped 2 bases, with 14 bases sitting between them. The CDR3 contains 16 residues. CDR3 nucleotide sequence: TGTGCCAGCAGCTTGGCCGGACAAGGTCTAAACTATGGCTACACCTTC. It translates to CASSLAGQGLNYGYTF.